This T cell receptor (beta chain) was documented in a study of shared clonotypes between healthy human individuals. Broader study findings: The sharing of 4% to 5.5% of naive CD4 clonotypes was seen across a handful of donors.

Naive-designated CD8 cells lacked CD45RO, were positively enriched for CCR7, and omitted terminally differentiated effector memory CD45RA+ cells. Points on this clone: Its antigen is currently unknown.

Looked up from germline, CDR1 is KGHSH and CDR2 is LQKENI. V lost 0 bases and J lost 3; bases outside the gene matches: 14. This CDR3 spans 18 amino acids. Several immunoSEQ 96-well plates shared each subset's DNA, each plate a replicate. As processed by the authors: For the immunoSEQ data, sequences were junction-only without quality scores, so filtering differed. Only in-frame clones appear in the TCRdb table, and some are missing; sequencing was by immunoSEQ multiplex PCR. For V, J and clone size, that table is used; D and trimming come from the DNA. The sample lists some 2,100,000 clones, 85% to 95% occurring once.

The V call is TRBV18, the J call TRBJ2-7, with TRBD1 identical over 7 bases. The receptor's source is a man between 18 and 29 years old in good health. Some clones in this sample may be carry-over from other donors' samples. Sequenced input: naive CD8+ T cells from PBMCs. In nucleotides, the CDR3 is TGTGCCAGCTCACCACCTTCTCTTCCCGGGACAGTCCACTACGAGCAGTACTTC. It codes for CASSPPSLPGTVHYEQYF.